The 23 T cell receptor beta chains in this list originate from one sample, sequenced in a study of technical replicates of blood from several donors. Assay used: immunoSEQ multiplex PCR; TCRdb lists only in-frame clones, some missing. The sample shows about 94,000 clones, approximately 94% of them seen only once. The sequencing input was T cells isolated from PBMCs. Source of these receptors: a human donor in good health.

This sequence joins TRBV5-1 and TRBJ1-5; weak D call: TRBD1 (6 bases). Trimming took off 0 bases at V and 5 bases at J, with 12 bases between the two ends. CDR3 length: 15 amino acids. The germline V gene has CDR1 SGHRS and CDR2 YFSETQ. The CDR3 loop is CASSLGQGPHQPQHF. The CDR3 region has the DNA TGCGCCAGCAGCTTGGGGCAGGGGCCTCATCAGCCCCAGCATTTT. The full variable domain, rest sourced from reference TRBV5-1 and TRBJ1-5, is KAGVTQTPRYLIKTRGQQVTLSCSPISGHRSVSWYQQTPGQGLQFLFEYFSETQRNKGNFPGRFSGRQFSNSRSEMNVSTLELGDSALYLCASSLGQGPHQPQHFGDGTRLSIL.

The rearrangement joins TRBV19 to TRBJ1-5, with no clear D. The CDR3 runs 16 residues. Germline V gene sequence: CDR1 LNHDA, CDR2 SQIVND (reference sequence). V was pared by 5 bases and J by 3 bases, with 17 bases between. CDR3 coding DNA: TGTGCCAGTAGTGAGCAGCTAGCATCCCCCAATCAGCCCCAGCATTTT. Translated, it gives CASSEQLASPNQPQHF.

This chain connects TRBV5-4 to TRBJ2-7, with 12 bases fitting TRBD2. Per the germline V gene, CDR1 is SGHNT and CDR2 is YYREEE (reference sequence). This CDR3 contains 16 residues. Unmatched junction bases numbered 15, after V lost 10 bases and J lost 4 bases. CDR3 amino acids: CAAGELTSGSGYEQYF. In DNA, the CDR3 is TGTGCCGCTGGTGAATTGACTAGCGGGAGTGGGTACGAGCAGTACTTC. Supplemented by reference TRBV5-4 and TRBJ2-7, the full variable domain reads ETGVTQSPTHLIKTRGQQVTLRCSSQSGHNTVSWYQQALGQGPQFIFQYYREEENGRGNFPPRFSGLQFPNYSSELNVNALELDDSALYLCAAGELTSGSGYEQYFGPGTRLTVT.

J is TRBJ2-3 and V is TRBV30; 11 bases fit TRBD2. V was clipped by 3 bases and J by 2 bases; unmatched bases: 7. CDR1 is GTSNPN, CDR2 SVGIG, per germline (reference sequence). There are 16 residues in the CDR3. CDR3 nucleotides: TGTGCCTGGAGGCCAGGGACTAGCGGTCCCACAGATACGCAGTATTTT. It is translated as CAWRPGTSGPTDTQYF. The full variable domain, completed using reference TRBV30 and TRBJ2-3, is SQTIHQWPATLVQPVGSPLSLECTVEGTSNPNLYWYRQAAGRGLQLLFYSVGIGQISSEVPQNLSASRPQDRQFILSSKKLLLSDSGFYLCAWRPGTSGPTDTQYFGPGTRLTVL.

CDR3 region: CASSDQPGGAHNEQFF. The CDR3 nucleotides read TGTGCCAGCAGTGACCAACCGGGAGGGGCCCACAATGAGCAGTTCTTC. V and J are TRBV6-4 and TRBJ2-1; TRBD2 agrees at 8 bases. The ends lost 2 bases at V and 5 bases at J; junction bases unmatched: 8. The CDR3 sequence is 16 residues long. Germline V lookup: CDR1 MRHNA, CDR2 SNTAGT.

In this sample, this clone turned up once. V gene TRBV4-2 combines with J gene TRBJ2-5; D may be TRBD2 (5 bases). The CDR3 spans 13 residues. Trimming took 4 bases from V and 2 from J, leaving 8 bases between them. Germline values: CDR1 LGHNA, CDR2 YNFKEQ. CDR3 DNA: TGTGCCAGCAGCCTAGGAGGTCAAGAGACCCAGTACTTC. Protein product: CASSLGGQETQYF.

The V call is TRBV30, the J call TRBJ2-3; D gene unclear. V was clipped by 3 bases and J by 6 bases, with 10 bases between them. The CDR3 length is 12 residues. Germline V gene data show CDR1 as GTSNPN and CDR2 as SVGIG (reference sequence). CDR3 sequence (DNA): TGTGCCTGGAGCCTAGAGGTGGATACGCAGTATTTT. This encodes CAWSLEVDTQYF.

The chain uses TRBV5-1 and TRBJ2-5; 8 positions agree with TRBD1. V was pared by 4 bases and J by 2 bases, with 10 bases of the junction left unmatched. The CDR3 is made up of 16 amino acids. Per the germline V gene, CDR1 is SGHRS and CDR2 is YFSETQ. The CDR3 sequence is CASSSYGTGLQETQYF. CDR3 DNA sequence: TGCGCCAGCAGCAGTTACGGGACAGGACTACAAGAGACCCAGTACTTC.

This clone was detected only once. CDR3 region: CASSIMAGGRNEQFF. CDR3 nucleotide sequence: TGTGCCAGTAGTATCATGGCGGGGGGGCGGAATGAGCAGTTCTTC. The V and J genes are TRBV19 and TRBJ2-1; 9 bases map to TRBD2. V shed 3 bases, J shed 7 bases, and the junction held 7 bases outside the gene matches. This CDR3 has 15 residues. CDR1 and CDR2 from the germline V gene are LNHDA and SQIVND (reference sequence).

The rearrangement uses TRBV10-2 and TRBJ1-3, with D possibly TRBD1 on 6 matching bases. There are 14 residues in the CDR3. The V end was cut by 6 bases, the J end by 2 bases, with 11 bases between. CDR1 WSHSY and CDR2 SAAADI come from the germline V gene. CDR3 sequence reads: CASSEQGPGNTIYF. The CDR3 DNA sequence: TGCGCCAGCAGCGAACAGGGTCCTGGAAACACCATATATTTT.

This chain joins TRBV29-1 and TRBJ2-5; D gene uncertain. The CDR3 consists of 17 residues. Germline V gives CDR1 SQVTM, CDR2 ANQGSEA. Trimming stripped 6 bases from V and 5 bases from J, with 28 bases between. In DNA form, the CDR3 reads TGCAGCGTGATCACTGCCCTCTCAACTAACGCCCGGGAGACCCAGTACTTC. Amino acid sequence: CSVITALSTNARETQYF.

The J gene is TRBJ2-3, the V gene TRBV10-3, with 10 bases matching TRBD2. The V gene's germline CDR1 is ENHRY and CDR2 SYGVKD. This CDR3 is built from 14 residues. V shed 6 bases, J shed 4 bases, and the junction held 4 bases outside the gene matches. The CDR3 sequence: CAISQREGPDTQYF. The CDR3 coding sequence is TGTGCCATCAGCCAGCGGGAGGGCCCAGATACGCAGTATTTT.

The V and J genes are TRBV19 and TRBJ2-7; D might be TRBD1 (6 bases). Germline V gene lookup returns CDR1 LNHDA and CDR2 SQIVND (reference sequence). Trimming took 6 bases from V and 2 from J, leaving 14 bases between them. This CDR3 has 14 residues. The CDR3 region has the DNA TGTGCCAGTAGCCCCGGGACATGGACCTACGAGCAGTACTTC. Protein sequence: CASSPGTWTYEQYF.

The chain combines TRBV6-6 with TRBJ2-7; TRBD1 matches at 8 bases. The V gene's germline CDR1 is MNHNY and CDR2 SVGAGI (reference sequence). This CDR3 contains 13 residues. J gave up 3 bases and V 7 bases, and 5 bases lay outside the gene matches. The CDR3 nucleotides read TGTGCCAGCACTCCGACAGGGGACTACGAGCAGTACTTC. Translated: CASTPTGDYEQYF.

This chain uses TRBV6-1 with TRBJ1-2; 7 bases line up with TRBD1. Germline V gene sequence: CDR1 MNHNS, CDR2 SASEGT. CDR3 length: 15 residues. J was trimmed by 3 bases and V by 5 bases; bases with no gene match: 9. For the CDR3, the DNA is TGTGCCAGCAGTATCCCGGGAGGGGGCTACTATGGCTACACCTTC. Its protein is CASSIPGGGYYGYTF.

The chain recombines TRBV18 with TRBJ2-1, with TRBD2 as a possible D gene (6 bases). V gave up 6 bases and J gave up 0 bases, with 18 bases separating them. The CDR3 is 17 amino acids. CDR1 and CDR2 (germline): KGHSH, LQKENI. CDR3 sequence: CASSPPPGEVSYNEQFF. The DNA for the CDR3 is TGTGCCAGCTCGCCGCCGCCGGGGGAGGTCTCCTACAATGAGCAGTTCTTC.

The rearrangement links TRBV29-1 to TRBJ1-1; tentatively, D is TRBD1 (6 bases). CDR1 SQVTM and CDR2 ANQGSEA come from the germline V gene. The CDR3 has 16 amino acids. Deletions cut 4 bases from V and 0 bases from J, with 18 bases between. The CDR3: CSVGEGTMEVNTEAFF. The DNA of the CDR3 is TGCAGCGTTGGCGAAGGGACAATGGAAGTGAACACTGAAGCTTTCTTT. The variable domain in full, completed from reference TRBV29-1 and TRBJ1-1, reads SAVISQKPSRDICQRGTSLTIQCQVDSQVTMMFWYRQQPGQSLTLIATANQGSEATYESGFVIDKFPISRPNLTFSTLTVSNMSPEDSSIYLCSVGEGTMEVNTEAFFGQGTRLTVV.

The genes are TRBV5-1 and TRBJ2-1; no definite D call. The CDR3 sequence is 16 residues long. Germline CDR1 reads SGHRS; CDR2 reads YFSETQ. The V and J ends lost 0 bases and 1 base respectively, with 11 bases between them. The CDR3 sequence: CASSLGAAVSYNEQFF. The CDR3 DNA reads TGCGCCAGCAGCTTGGGTGCGGCAGTATCCTACAATGAGCAGTTCTTC.

This clone was counted once. The gene calls are TRBV7-9 and TRBJ2-3; 8 bases agree with TRBD1. This CDR3 is 15 amino acids long. Looked up from germline, CDR1 is SEHNR and CDR2 is FQNEAQ (reference sequence). V lost 5 bases, J lost 3 bases, and 7 bases stayed unmatched. In DNA form, the CDR3 reads TGTGCCAGCAGCATCCAGGGGGCCCTAACAGATACGCAGTATTTT. Amino acids: CASSIQGALTDTQYF.

V usage is TRBV2 and J usage is TRBJ2-1, with D possibly matching TRBD2 (6 bases). CDR3 size: 17 residues. The germline V gene encodes CDR1 SNHLY and CDR2 FYNNEI. Trimming removed 4 bases at V and 7 bases at J, with 23 bases between. CDR3 nucleotides: TGTGCCAGCAGTGGTAGCGGAACGGTCGGGAAGGGAAATGAGCAGTTCTTC. It specifies CASSGSGTVGKGNEQFF.

V is TRBV7-9 and J is TRBJ1-2; no reliable D call. The CDR3 consists of 13 residues. Germline V lookup: CDR1 SEHNR, CDR2 FQNEAQ (reference sequence). V was cut by 1 base and J by 4 bases, with 7 bases left in between. The DNA of the CDR3 is TGTGCCAGCAGCTTAGGGGCAAGCTATGGCTACACCTTC. It translates to CASSLGASYGYTF.

The genes are TRBV5-1 and TRBJ2-1; tentatively, D is TRBD2 (5 bases). The germline V and J ends were trimmed by 4 bases and 0 bases, with 5 bases remaining between them. Germline CDR1 reads SGHRS; CDR2 reads YFSETQ. The CDR3 has 13 residues. CDR3 nucleotides: TGCGCCAGCAGCCGGGACTCCTACAATGAGCAGTTCTTC. It is translated as CASSRDSYNEQFF.

The chain combines TRBV12-5 with TRBJ1-3, with D unclear. Germline V gene lookup returns CDR1 LGHNT and CDR2 FRNRAP. The CDR3 loop spans 15 amino acids. V was cut by 5 bases and J by 1 base, with 12 bases left in between. Written as DNA, the CDR3 is TGTGCTAGTGGTCCACAGTTTGCGTCTGGAAACACCATATATTTT. Amino acid sequence: CASGPQFASGNTIYF.